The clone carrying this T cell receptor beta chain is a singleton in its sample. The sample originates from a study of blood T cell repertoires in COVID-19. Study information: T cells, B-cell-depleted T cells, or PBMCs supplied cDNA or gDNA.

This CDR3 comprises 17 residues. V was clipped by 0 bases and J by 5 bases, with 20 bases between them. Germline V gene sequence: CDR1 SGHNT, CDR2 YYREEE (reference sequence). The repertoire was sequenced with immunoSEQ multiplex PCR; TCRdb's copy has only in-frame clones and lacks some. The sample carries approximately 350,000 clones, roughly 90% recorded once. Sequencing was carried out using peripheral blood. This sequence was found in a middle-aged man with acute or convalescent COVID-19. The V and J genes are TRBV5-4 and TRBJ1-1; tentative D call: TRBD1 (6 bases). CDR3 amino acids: CASSLEAGATEGTEAFF. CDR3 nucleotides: TGTGCCAGCAGCTTGGAGGCAGGGGCTACAGAGGGGACTGAAGCTTTCTTT.